The 13 T cell receptor beta chains below come from one sample, sequenced in a study of blood T cell repertoires in COVID-19. The assay was immunoSEQ multiplex PCR, and TCRdb's table has in-frame clones only and misses some. The table records 250,000 to 300,000 clones, 65% to 90% of them present only once. Sequencing used peripheral blood. The receptor source for this set is a man aged 25 to 45 with active or convalescent COVID-19.

The chain recombines TRBV7-9 with TRBJ1-4; 7 bases are a match to TRBD1. V gave up 5 bases and J gave up 8 bases; unmatched junction bases: 11. Germline CDR1 reads SEHNR; CDR2 reads FQNEAQ (reference sequence). This CDR3 spans 15 amino acids. The CDR3 nucleotides read TGTGCCAGCAGCGACACAGGGGTTAGGGGCGAAAAACTGTTTTTT. This gives the protein CASSDTGVRGEKLFF.

The chain combines TRBV18 with TRBJ1-1, with 8 bases identical to TRBD1. Trimming removed 9 bases from V and 0 bases from J; junction bases left unmatched: 6. Germline lookup yields CDR1 KGHSH and CDR2 LQKENI. The CDR3 is 14 amino acids. In nucleotides, the CDR3 is TGTGCCAGTTTCAGGACAGGGATGAACACTGAAGCTTTCTTT. Amino acid sequence: CASFRTGMNTEAFF.

The genes are TRBV30 and TRBJ2-1, with 8 bases lining up with TRBD2. The V segment lost 2 bases and the J segment 4 bases; nucleotides outside the gene matches: 7. This CDR3 is 15 amino acids long. CDR1 is GTSNPN and CDR2 is SVGIG in the germline V gene (reference sequence). DNA of the CDR3: TGTGCCTGGAGTCCCTTAGCGGGGACTTACAATGAGCAGTTCTTC. Protein: CAWSPLAGTYNEQFF.

The J gene is TRBJ1-5, the V gene TRBV6-5; the match to TRBD1 covers 10 bases. CDR1 is MNHEY, CDR2 SVGAGI, per germline. Trimming at V came to 7 bases and at J to 6 bases, leaving 9 bases not matched to a gene. The CDR3 sequence is 15 residues long. CDR3 DNA: TGTGCCAGCAACCGGACAGGGGGTCGGGGTCAGCCCCAGCATTTT. It encodes CASNRTGGRGQPQHF.

This chain joins TRBV9 and TRBJ2-3; TRBD2 matches at 8 bases. The CDR3 sequence is 16 residues long. V was clipped by 1 base and J by 1 base; unmatched bases: 5. The germline V gene has CDR1 SGDLS and CDR2 YYNGEE. The DNA for the CDR3 is TGTGCCAGCAGCGTAAATCGGGGGGGAGGCACAGATACGCAGTATTTT. Its translation: CASSVNRGGGTDTQYF.

V is TRBV5-5 and J is TRBJ1-2, with D possibly TRBD1 on 6 matching bases. The CDR3 covers 13 residues. The germline V gene has CDR1 SGHKS and CDR2 YYEKEE (reference sequence). V shed 6 bases and J shed 8 bases, with 17 bases lying between them. The CDR3 bases are TGTGCCAGCAACATCCCCGGGACACGAGGCTACACCTTC. Its translation is CASNIPGTRGYTF.

The rearrangement links TRBV30 to TRBJ1-4, with D unresolved. V was shortened by 7 bases and J by 10 bases, with 13 bases between the two germline ends. Germline V gives CDR1 GTSNPN, CDR2 SVGIG (reference sequence). The CDR3 is 11 residues long. CDR3 in amino acids: CASNLGGKLFF. In DNA, the CDR3 is TGTGCCTCGAACCTGGGAGGAAAACTGTTTTTT.

The sample holds a few counts of this clone. This chain joins TRBV7-3 and TRBJ1-1; 7 bases are shared with TRBD1. The germline gives CDR1 SGHTA, CDR2 FQGTGA. Trimming removed 4 bases from V and 5 bases from J; junction bases left unmatched: 10. This CDR3 has 15 residues. The CDR3 DNA reads as TGTGCCAGCAGCTCCCTACAGGGGATGGAGACTGAAGCTTTCTTT. Translation: CASSSLQGMETEAFF.

The chain carries TRBV10-3 and TRBJ2-7; D might be TRBD1 (7 bases). Germline V gene data show CDR1 as ENHRY and CDR2 as SYGVKD. Between the trimmed V and J ends, which lost 2 bases and 2 bases, there was a span of 13 bases. This CDR3 region has 15 residues. The CDR3 reads CAISEVEGAAYEQYF. The DNA of the CDR3 is TGTGCCATCAGTGAGGTGGAGGGGGCGGCCTACGAGCAGTACTTC.

The CDR3 coding sequence is TGTGCCAGCAGTCGACTAGCGGGGGGAGGAGGGAATGAGCAGTTCTTC. Translation: CASSRLAGGGGNEQFF. This chain connects TRBV6-6 to TRBJ2-1, with 13 nucleotides matching TRBD2. J lost 7 bases, V lost 5 bases, and 8 bases had no gene match. Germline assignment: CDR1 MNHNY and CDR2 SVGAGI (reference sequence). CDR3 size: 16 residues.

The chain uses TRBV10-3 and TRBJ2-2; 7 positions match TRBD2. Looked up from germline, CDR1 is ENHRY and CDR2 is SYGVKD. The CDR3 has 16 residues. J gave up 1 base and V 5 bases, and 7 bases lay outside the gene matches. The CDR3: CAISSLAGLNTGELFF. CDR3 coding DNA: TGTGCCATCAGTTCTTTAGCGGGCCTGAACACCGGGGAGCTGTTTTTT.

The chain is built from TRBV5-4 and TRBJ2-3, with a tentative D call TRBD2 (7 bases). This CDR3 has 12 residues. V was trimmed by 4 bases and J by 14 bases, leaving 17 bases between them. Germline values: CDR1 SGHNT, CDR2 YYREEE (reference sequence). This chain's CDR3 is CASSLDGGRRYF. CDR3 DNA: TGTGCCAGCAGCCTTGACGGGGGGCGTCGGTATTTT.

The rearrangement uses TRBV28 and TRBJ2-2; 9 bases match TRBD1. The CDR3 extends over 15 amino acids. V shed 6 bases and J 7 bases; nucleotides not matched to a gene: 9. From germline, CDR1 is MDHEN and CDR2 SYDVKM. The CDR3 loop is CASRSGQGVIGELFF. CDR3 DNA: TGTGCCAGCAGATCGGGACAGGGTGTTATCGGGGAGCTGTTTTTT.